Listed below are T cell receptor beta chains from one sample, sequenced in a study of human T cells and chemical hapten exposure. TCRdb reprocessed the RACE reads via MiXCR and lists one record per CDR3 protein. Counted here are about 65,000 distinct CDR3 sequences, around 6.1% occurring once; the ten biggest clones make up roughly 3.5%. The material sequenced was whole blood. The receptors stem from a female donor in good health. Some clones in this sample may be carry-over from other donors' samples. CDR3s include the opening cysteine and the closing phenylalanine or tryptophan. Each record gives: clone size, V gene, D gene, J gene, CDR3 DNA, CDR3 protein. A D gene is named only where the DNA matches it firmly. A row's size may be missing; if present it is once, few, many or a size class.

>many|TRBV7-9|-|TRBJ2-7
TGTGCCAGCAGCTTAGACAGTCTCCCCTACGAGCAGTACTTC
CASSLDSLPYEQYF
>few|TRBV20-1|-|TRBJ1-5
TGCAGTGCTATGGCAGGGGTTAATCAGCCCCAGCATTTT
CSAMAGVNQPQHF
>-|TRBV7-9|TRBD2|TRBJ2-1
TGTGCCAGCAGCTTAGCTCCCTTAGTTAGCGGGAGTATAAATGAGCAGTTCTTC
CASSLAPLVSGSINEQFF
>many|TRBV29-1|-|TRBJ2-3
TGCAGCGTTAACACCCTTAGGGATACGCAGTATTTT
CSVNTLRDTQYF
>-|TRBV27|TRBD1|TRBJ1-2
TGTGCCAGCAGATACCGGGACAGGGCGCGCTACACCTTC
CASRYRDRARYTF
>few|TRBV3-1|TRBD2|TRBJ2-1
TGTGCCAGCAGCCGCGGACTAGTTTACAATGAGCAGTTCTTC
CASSRGLVYNEQFF
>many|TRBV7-2|TRBD2|TRBJ2-1
TGTGCCAGCAGGCCACCACCGGGACTAGCTGCCAATGAGCAGTTCTTC
CASRPPPGLAANEQFF
>-|TRBV28|-|TRBJ1-6
TGTGCCAGCAGTTTGGCCGGGCTGGATTCACCCCTCCACTTT
CASSLAGLDSPLHF
>few|TRBV2|-|TRBJ1-5
TGTGCCAGCAGGCGGGAGGTGCCTAATCAGCCCCAGCATTTT
CASRREVPNQPQHF
>-|TRBV20-1|-|TRBJ2-3
TGCAGTGCTAGTGACTACGGCTTTAGCACAGATACGCAGTATTTT
CSASDYGFSTDTQYF
>many|TRBV15|TRBD1|TRBJ1-2
TGTGCCACCAGCAGCAGGGGGCTCAGCTATGGCTACACCTTC
CATSSRGLSYGYTF
>-|TRBV19|-|TRBJ2-7
TGTGCCAGTAGCGAGCAGTACTTC
CASSEQYF
>many|TRBV6-2/TRBV6-3|-|TRBJ1-3
TGTGCCAGCAGTTCTTGGACGTCCTCTGGAAACACCATATATTTT
CASSSWTSSGNTIYF
>many|TRBV7-2|-|TRBJ1-5
TGTGCCAGCAGCAGGGACAATCAGCCCCAGCATTTT
CASSRDNQPQHF
>-|TRBV5-4|-|TRBJ2-5
TGTGCCAGCAGCTCATCCGGGACCCAAGAGACCCAGTACTTC
CASSSSGTQETQYF
>many|TRBV30|TRBD2|TRBJ2-1
TGTGCCTGGAGTGTCGTAGCGGGAGGGTACAATGAGCAGTTCTTC
CAWSVVAGGYNEQFF
>many|TRBV28|-|TRBJ2-5
TGTGCCAGCAGTTCACCCACCCCCCTCGGGGGCGGCGAGACCCAGTACTTC
CASSSPTPLGGGETQYF
>many|TRBV28|-|TRBJ2-7
TGTGCCAGCAGCGGAGGGGGCCAGTACGAGCAGTACTTC
CASSGGGQYEQYF
>many|TRBV6-2/TRBV6-3|-|TRBJ2-3
TGTGCCAGCAAGGCAGGGCAGAGCACAGATACGCAGTATTTT
CASKAGQSTDTQYF
>few|TRBV7-2|TRBD2|TRBJ2-3
TGTGCCAGCAGCTTAGTAGCGGGGACGCAGAGGGATACGCAGTATTTT
CASSLVAGTQRDTQYF
>many|TRBV29-1|-|TRBJ1-1
TGCAGCGTTGTGAGGGGGATGAACACTGAAGCTTTCTTT
CSVVRGMNTEAFF
>many|TRBV5-1|-|TRBJ2-6
TGCGCCAGCAGCTTGACAGGAACCTCTGGGGCCAACGTCCTGACTTTC
CASSLTGTSGANVLTF
>-|TRBV6-6|-|TRBJ1-1
TGTGCCAGCAGTTTCACAAACACTGAAGCTTTCTTT
CASSFTNTEAFF
>many|TRBV15|-|TRBJ2-7
TGTGCCACCAGCAGGGGGGAGGCATCCTACTACGAGCAGTACTTC
CATSRGEASYYEQYF
>-|TRBV28|-|TRBJ2-3
TGTGCCAGCGGAAACCGGGACAAGGACACAGATACGCAGTATTTT
CASGNRDKDTDTQYF
>many|TRBV24-1|-|TRBJ2-1
TGTGCCACCAGTGACCGGGACCGAACCGATGAGCAGTTCTTC
CATSDRDRTDEQFF
>many|TRBV6-6|TRBD1|TRBJ2-7
TGTGCCAGCACAAGCCCCGGGACAGGGTCCTACGAGCAGTACTTC
CASTSPGTGSYEQYF
>many|TRBV2|-|TRBJ2-5
TGTGCCAGCAGTTACGACAGGAGAGAGACCCAGTACTTC
CASSYDRRETQYF
>many|TRBV20-1|TRBD2|TRBJ2-7
TGCAGTGGGGCTAGCGGGAGCTACGAGCAGTACTTC
CSGASGSYEQYF
>-|TRBV12-3/TRBV12-4|-|TRBJ2-7
TGTGCCAGCAGTCCAGGGGCGCGCAGCTACGAGCAGTACTTC
CASSPGARSYEQYF
>-|TRBV28|TRBD2|TRBJ2-5
TGTGCCAGCAGCAGGACTAGCGGGACCAAAGAGACCCAGTACTTC
CASSRTSGTKETQYF
>-|TRBV28|TRBD2|TRBJ2-3
TGTGCCAGCAGTTTTCGCGGGAGTGTCGATACGCAGTATTTT
CASSFRGSVDTQYF
>-|TRBV27|-|TRBJ1-1
TGTGCCAGCAGTTTAAGCAACACTGAAGCTTTCTTT
CASSLSNTEAFF
>few|TRBV12-3/TRBV12-4|TRBD2|TRBJ2-4
TGTGCCAGCAGTTTTAGGCCGCGTCTAGCGGGAGGACCGTCTACCTACTTTCAGTACTTC
CASSFRPRLAGGPSTYFQYF
>few|TRBV20-1|-|TRBJ1-3
TGCAGTGCTAGAGATCTAAGCTCTGGAAACACCATATATTTT
CSARDLSSGNTIYF
>many|TRBV12-3/TRBV12-4|-|TRBJ2-1
TGTGCCAGCAGTATCGCGGGACCCCTCACGGTCAATGAGCAGTTCTTC
CASSIAGPLTVNEQFF
>many|TRBV7-9|TRBD1|TRBJ1-5
TGTGCCAGCAGTCCAGGGGGTCAGGGCAATCAGCCCCAGCATTTT
CASSPGGQGNQPQHF
>few|TRBV12-3/TRBV12-4|-|TRBJ1-5
TGTGCCAGCAGTTTCGTCGGGACGGGGAATCAGCCCCAGCATTTT
CASSFVGTGNQPQHF
>many|TRBV27|-|TRBJ1-6
TGTGCCAGCAGAGAAAGGGGGAGGGAACGTAATTCACCCCTCCACTTT
CASRERGRERNSPLHF
>many|TRBV30|-|TRBJ2-7
TGTGCCTGGAGTACAACAGGGAGCTACGAGCAGTACTTC
CAWSTTGSYEQYF
>many|TRBV5-1|TRBD2|TRBJ2-1
TGCGCCAGCACATGGACTAGCGGTAACAATGAGCAGTTCTTC
CASTWTSGNNEQFF
>many|TRBV2|-|TRBJ1-1
TGTGCCAGCAGTGGATATACGTGGGGGGCGGAGAACACTGAAGCTTTCTTT
CASSGYTWGAENTEAFF
>few|TRBV12-3/TRBV12-4|-|TRBJ2-7
TGTGCCAGCAGTCTCCCCCGTGACGAGCAGTACTTC
CASSLPRDEQYF
>many|TRBV7-3|-|TRBJ1-1
TGTGCCAGCAGCAAAGGGGCAGGGCTTGAAGCTTTCTTT
CASSKGAGLEAFF
>-|TRBV4-1|-|TRBJ2-2
TGCGCCAGCAGCCAAATAGGAGGGGAGCTGTTTTTT
CASSQIGGELFF
>-|TRBV28|TRBD1|TRBJ2-7
TGTGCCAGCAGGGGGACAGTCACCTACGAGCAGTACTTC
CASRGTVTYEQYF
>few|TRBV5-1|-|TRBJ1-1
TGCGCCAGCAGCTTGGTAGTTAACACTGAAGCTTTCTTT
CASSLVVNTEAFF
>few|TRBV25-1|-|TRBJ2-2
TGTGCCAGCGGTGGACGGTGGAACACCGGGGAGCTGTTTTTT
CASGGRWNTGELFF
>few|TRBV6-4|-|TRBJ2-5
TGTGCCAGCAGTGACTCGGCCGCCCGGTACTTC
CASSDSAARYF
>-|TRBV19|-|TRBJ2-6
TGTGCCAGTAGTGGGGGAGAGATCTCTGGGGCCAACGTCCTGACTTTC
CASSGGEISGANVLTF
>-|TRBV27|-|TRBJ1-5
TGTGCCAGCAGTTTAGGGTGGGGTAGCAATCAGCCCCAGCATTTT
CASSLGWGSNQPQHF
>-|TRBV3-1|TRBD1|TRBJ1-1
TGTGCCAGCAGCCCAATGGTCGGGACAGACACTGAAGCTTTCTTT
CASSPMVGTDTEAFF
>many|TRBV20-1|TRBD1|TRBJ2-1
TGCAGTGCTACAGGACAGGGGCTCCGGAGTGAGCAGTTCTTC
CSATGQGLRSEQFF
>many|TRBV29-1|-|TRBJ1-4
TGCAGCGTTGCCGGGGGGACTACTAATGAAAAACTGTTTTTT
CSVAGGTTNEKLFF
>few|TRBV6-5|TRBD1|TRBJ2-7
TGTGCCAGCAGTTACCTGACAGGGGATAAAGAGCAGTACTTC
CASSYLTGDKEQYF
>-|TRBV20-1|TRBD2|TRBJ2-3
TGCAGTGCTAGAAAAGGACTAGTTGGCACAGATACGCAGTATTTT
CSARKGLVGTDTQYF